This passage covers 27 T cell receptor beta chains from one sample sequenced in a study of Ad26.COV2.S vaccination and SARS-CoV-2 variants. Produced via immunoSEQ multiplex PCR; TCRdb's table is partial and in-frame only. The sample contains around 300,000 clones, about 87% of which appear only once. Stated treatment: roughly 20 received Ad26.COV2.S at low or high dose, single or two shots; about 5 received placebo; per-sample allocation not given. Day 63 after the first injection of vaccine or placebo was the sampling time. The sample consisted of peripheral blood, taken in a trial of Ad26.COV2.S vaccine versus placebo. Receptor source: a person aged 18-60 years who received the Ad26.COV2.S COVID-19 vaccine or a placebo.

This chain connects TRBV6-5 to TRBJ1-4; 8 bases are a match to TRBD1. The V gene end was trimmed by 3 bases and the J gene end by 6 bases; junction bases not matched to a gene: 3. CDR1 and CDR2 (germline): MNHEY, SVGAGI. CDR3 size: 14 residues. This chain's CDR3 is CASSYTGGHEKLFF. The CDR3 bases are TGTGCCAGCAGTTATACAGGGGGTCATGAAAAACTGTTTTTT.

The chain uses TRBV6-2 or TRBV6-3 and TRBJ1-1; 9 bases match TRBD1. With 0 bases clipped from V and 3 bases from J, the junction kept 5 bases outside the gene matches. Germline-derived CDR1 and CDR2 are MNHEY and SVGEGT. The CDR3 covers 16 residues. The CDR3 region is CASSYSYRTGDTEAFF. DNA of the CDR3: TGTGCCAGCAGTTACTCGTATCGGACAGGGGACACTGAAGCTTTCTTT.

The chain uses TRBV5-1 and TRBJ2-1, with 9 bases matching TRBD1. There are 15 residues in the CDR3. The ends lost 4 bases at V and 5 bases at J; junction bases unmatched: 7. CDR1 is SGHRS, CDR2 YFSETQ, per germline. Here the CDR3 reads CASSPTGTGHNEQFF. Written as DNA, the CDR3 is TGCGCCAGCAGCCCGACCGGGACAGGGCACAATGAGCAGTTCTTC.

This chain joins TRBV5-5 and TRBJ2-6; possible D gene TRBD1, 5 bases. Germline CDR1 and CDR2: SGHKS and YYEKEE (reference sequence). V was shortened by 4 bases and J by 0 bases, with 11 bases between the two germline ends. CDR3 length: 16 amino acids. The CDR3 coding sequence is TGTGCCAGCAGCGGAGACAGACGCTCTGGGGCCAACGTCCTGACTTTC. It encodes CASSGDRRSGANVLTF. The whole variable domain, filled in from reference TRBV5-5 and TRBJ2-6, reads DAGVTQSPTHLIKTRGQQVTLRCSPISGHKSVSWYQQVLGQGPQFIFQYYEKEERGRGNFPDRFSARQFPNYSSELNVNALLLGDSALYLCASSGDRRSGANVLTFGAGSRLTVL.

This chain links TRBV18 with TRBJ1-2; D is unresolved. The CDR3 is made up of 14 amino acids. V lost 3 bases, J lost 4 bases, and 12 bases lay in between. Germline values: CDR1 KGHSH, CDR2 LQKENI. In nucleotides, the CDR3 is TGTGCCAGCTCACCGAGGTTGGCTAGCTATGGCTACACCTTC. Encoded protein: CASSPRLASYGYTF.

Only one count was recorded for this clone. The chain links TRBV19 to TRBJ1-5, with D unclear. Trimming took 6 bases from V and 6 from J, leaving 12 bases between them. The germline gives CDR1 LNHDA, CDR2 SQIVND (reference sequence). CDR3 size: 13 residues. The CDR3 nucleotides are TGTGCCAGTAGGTTCGAGAGACGTCAGCCCCAGCATTTT. Amino acids: CASRFERRQPQHF.

The chain is built from TRBV7-8 and TRBJ2-7; 12 bases align to TRBD2. V gave up 5 bases and J gave up 3 bases; unmatched junction bases: 2. CDR1 SGHVS and CDR2 FQNEAQ come from the germline V gene. The CDR3 loop spans 14 amino acids. In DNA, the CDR3 is TGTGCCAGCAGCCAGACTAGCGGGAGCTACGAGCAGTACTTC. This gives the protein CASSQTSGSYEQYF.

The chain carries TRBV24-1 and TRBJ2-1; 8 bases line up with TRBD2. V lost 4 bases, J lost 5 bases, and 6 bases stayed unmatched. CDR1 and CDR2 from the germline V gene are KGHDR and SFDVKD. The CDR3 runs to 15 residues. The CDR3 DNA follows: TGTGCCACCAGTGACCATGGACTAGCAGACAATGAGCAGTTCTTC. This gives the protein CATSDHGLADNEQFF.

The J gene is TRBJ2-1, the V gene TRBV3-1 (or the pseudogene TRBV3-2); D unclear. The CDR3 length is 14 residues. V gave up 5 bases and J gave up 3 bases, with 11 bases separating them. Per germline, CDR1 LGHDT and CDR2 YNNKEL (reference sequence). The CDR3 coding sequence is TGTGCCAGCAGCGGAACCAACTTCTACAATGAGCAGTTCTTC. It translates to CASSGTNFYNEQFF.

The chain has TRBV21-1 and TRBJ1-2. TRBV21-1 is a recognized pseudogene. The CDR3 is made up of 17 amino acids. This CDR3 reads CASSKDRRFREGYGYTF. CDR3 coding DNA: TGTGCCAGCAGCAAAGACCGGAGGTTCAGGGAGGGTTATGGCTACACCTTC.

The rearrangement links TRBV28 to TRBJ1-1; D possibly corresponds to TRBD1 (5 bases). The germline CDR1 and CDR2 sequences are MDHEN and SYDVKM. Trimming took off 11 bases at V and 10 bases at J, with 29 bases between the two ends. The CDR3 totals 15 residues. CDR3 sequence reads: CAATAGIGQGDRAFF. The DNA for the CDR3 is TGTGCCGCCACCGCCGGAATCGGTCAGGGTGATCGAGCTTTCTTT.

The chain uses TRBV4-2 and TRBJ1-5; D may be TRBD1 (5 bases). From germline, CDR1 is LGHNA and CDR2 YNFKEQ. The CDR3 has 16 residues. Trimming took off 4 bases at V and 4 bases at J, with 17 bases between the two ends. The CDR3 sequence is CASSLGEDNLNQPQHF. Here the CDR3 DNA reads TGTGCCAGCAGCCTCGGAGAGGACAACCTGAATCAGCCCCAGCATTTT.

The chain is built from TRBV14 and TRBJ2-7, with D uncertain. V was shortened by 4 bases and J by 3 bases, with 10 bases between the two germline ends. CDR3 length: 13 residues. CDR1 SGHDN and CDR2 FVKESK come from the germline V gene. In nucleotides, the CDR3 is TGTGCCAGCAGCCGACGACATCTCTACGAGCAGTACTTC. Translated, it gives CASSRRHLYEQYF.

The J gene is TRBJ1-6, the V gene TRBV9; 7 bases line up with TRBD1. The germline V gene has CDR1 SGDLS and CDR2 YYNGEE. The CDR3 is made up of 14 amino acids. After removal of 0 bases from V and 8 bases from J, the junction contained 2 bases not matched to a gene. The CDR3 DNA follows: TGTGCCAGCAGCGTAGAAGGGGGCGATTCACCCCTCCACTTT. Translating gives CASSVEGGDSPLHF.

The chain carries TRBV7-2 and TRBJ2-2; a weak D match, TRBD2 (6 bases). The length of the CDR3 is 15 residues. V was clipped by 4 bases and J by 6 bases, with 15 bases between them. Germline V gives CDR1 SGHTA, CDR2 FQGNSA. As DNA, the CDR3 is TGTGCCAGCAGCTCAGGCGGGACGAGGTCCGGGGAGCTGTTTTTT. This codes for CASSSGGTRSGELFF.

V and J are TRBV15 and TRBJ2-1; D possibly corresponds to TRBD2 (5 bases). Germline loops: CDR1 LNHNV, CDR2 YYDKDF (reference sequence). This CDR3 has 14 amino acids. Trimming took off 9 bases at V and 7 bases at J, with 19 bases between the two ends. CDR3 loop: CATELGEGWNEQFF. In DNA, the CDR3 is TGTGCCACAGAACTGGGAGAAGGTTGGAATGAGCAGTTCTTC.

The chain couples TRBV29-1 to TRBJ1-2, with a tentative D call TRBD1 (6 bases). Trimming took off 7 bases at V and 4 bases at J, with 13 bases between the two ends. Germline CDR1 reads SQVTM; CDR2 reads ANQGSEA. This CDR3 is 12 amino acids long. CDR3 protein: CSGEGGAYGYTF. The CDR3 DNA follows: TGCAGCGGGGAGGGGGGCGCCTATGGCTACACCTTC.

The V gene is TRBV12-3 or TRBV12-4, the J gene TRBJ1-2, with D possibly matching TRBD1 (5 bases). CDR3 length: 13 residues. V lost 4 bases and J 10 bases, leaving 16 bases between the germline ends. The CDR3 reads CASSSAPYRNYTF. CDR3 DNA: TGTGCCAGCAGTTCCGCTCCCTACAGGAACTACACCTTC.

The chain couples TRBV28 to TRBJ2-4, with a possible D match to TRBD1 (5 bases). The CDR3 has 12 amino acids. V lost 6 bases and J 8 bases, leaving 11 bases between the germline ends. CDR1 and CDR2 (germline): MDHEN, SYDVKM. This CDR3 is CASSPGRDIQYF. CDR3 DNA: TGTGCCAGCAGCCCCGGCAGGGACATTCAGTACTTC.

V and J are TRBV25-1 and TRBJ2-2; no definite D call. V was pared by 0 bases and J by 6 bases, with 2 bases between. Germline V gives CDR1 MGHDK, CDR2 SYGVNS. The length of the CDR3 is 12 residues. The CDR3 DNA is TGTGCCAGCAGTGAATACGCCGGGGAGCTGTTTTTT. Protein sequence: CASSEYAGELFF.

This clone was seen just once. The chain combines TRBV11-3 with TRBJ2-7; 8 bases fit TRBD1. The CDR3 runs 14 residues. V was clipped by 5 bases and J by 5 bases; unmatched bases: 8. Germline CDR1 is SGHNT and CDR2 is YENEEA. The CDR3 DNA sequence: TGTGCCAGCAGCCGCAGGGGGCTGGGGGACGAGCAGTACTTC. This sequence encodes CASSRRGLGDEQYF.

This clone was recorded a few times. The CDR3 reads CASSEVLIPTINYGYTF. The CDR3 DNA sequence: TGTGCCAGCAGCGAAGTCTTAATACCCACTATTAACTATGGCTACACCTTC. The chain combines TRBV7-8 with TRBJ1-2; D is unresolved. Per the germline V gene, CDR1 is SGHVS and CDR2 is FQNEAQ. Trimming took 5 bases from V and 1 from J, leaving 20 bases between them. The CDR3 is 17 amino acids.

The chain is built from TRBV27 and TRBJ2-7, with TRBD2 as a possible D gene (7 bases). V was pared by 3 bases and J by 6 bases, with 18 bases between. Germline V CDR1 and CDR2: MNHEY, SMNVEV (reference sequence). This CDR3 has 15 residues. The CDR3 is CASSLTGGARVEQYF. CDR3 nucleotide sequence: TGTGCCAGCAGTTTGACGGGGGGCGCGAGGGTCGAGCAGTACTTC.

The gene calls are TRBV7-2 and TRBJ1-5; D may be TRBD1 (5 bases). CDR1 and CDR2 (germline): SGHTA, FQGNSA. Trimming stripped 0 bases from V and 3 bases from J, with 9 bases between. CDR3 length: 15 residues. CDR3 in amino acids: CASSLAGTLNQPQHF. Here the CDR3 DNA reads TGTGCCAGCAGCTTAGCAGGGACGCTCAATCAGCCCCAGCATTTT.

The J gene is TRBJ2-7, the V gene TRBV6-2 or TRBV6-3, with D perhaps TRBD1 (6 bases). CDR1 is MNHEY, CDR2 SVGEGT, per germline. CDR3 length: 16 residues. V gave up 0 bases and J gave up 0 bases, with 12 bases separating them. The CDR3 DNA reads TGTGCCAGCAGTTACTCTCCAACAGGGAGCTCCTACGAGCAGTACTTC. It specifies CASSYSPTGSSYEQYF.

The rearrangement joins TRBV5-4 to TRBJ2-2, with D possibly matching TRBD2 (5 bases). Germline values: CDR1 SGHNT, CDR2 YYREEE (reference sequence). The V end lost 5 bases, the J end lost 1 base, and 9 bases lay between the germline ends. The CDR3 contains 14 residues. CDR3 nucleotide sequence: TGTGCCAGCAGTACCAGCGGGAACACCGGGGAGCTGTTTTTT. It encodes CASSTSGNTGELFF.

The V and J genes are TRBV5-1 and TRBJ2-7; 7 bases align to TRBD1. J lost 12 bases, V lost 0 bases, and 6 bases had no gene match. This CDR3 is 12 amino acids long. Germline CDR1 SGHRS, CDR2 YFSETQ. CDR3 bases: TGCGCCAGCAGCTTGGAAGGGGGCAGTATGTACTTC. The encoded protein is CASSLEGGSMYF.